This T cell receptor beta chain appears in the sequencing data of a study of blood T cells in healthy people across ages. Then a second PCR, running about 7 to 11 cycles, was carried out with a sample-barcoded 5' primer and a J-beta primer mix. A template-switch adaptor containing 12 random nucleotides labeled each cDNA molecule. TCRdb reprocessed the 5' RACE reads via MiXCR and lists one record per CDR3 protein. The sample consists of around 500,000 distinct CDR3 sequences, under 55% of them appearing once. CDR3 length: 14 residues. V was trimmed by 10 bases and J by 7 bases, leaving 17 bases between them. Germline lookup yields CDR1 MNHEY and CDR2 SVGEGT.

J is TRBJ1-6 and V is TRBV6-2 or TRBV6-3; no firm D call. Sequencing used blood. This clonotype was obtained from a man at least 80 years old in good health. The CDR3 nucleotides are TGTGCCACCACTGAGGATCGGTGGAATTCACCCCTCCACTTT. As protein: CATTEDRWNSPLHF.